This T cell receptor (beta chain) is drawn from a study of cytomegalovirus exposure and HLA in healthy donors. General study points: More clonal expansion characterized HLA-associated TCR beta chains than equally common others in a later analysis. In an earlier analysis, in some 500 donors, most V segments appeared productive either ~87% or ~30% of the time.

The table lists this clone with a few counts. Its target is unknown. Nominal health characterized the donors when sampled, though unrecorded immune exposures were likely. The germline CDR1 and CDR2 sequences are SGDLS and YYNGEE. Deletions cut 0 bases from V and 0 bases from J, with 22 bases between. The CDR3 contains 19 residues. Primers included in the PCR were 60 Vbeta and 13 Jbeta primers. Study processing details: Around 11 million of roughly 81 million unique TCR beta chains were shared, per a later count. Repertoires were generated with immunoSEQ multiplex PCR, while TCRdb's copy carries only in-frame clones and drops some. V, J and clone size reflect that table, while D and trimming were determined from the DNA. The table records more than 95,000 clones, approximately 80% of them present only once.

Input material: PBMCs. The sequence was obtained from a male donor in good health and CMV-seronegative. V and J are TRBV9 and TRBJ2-7; perhaps TRBD2 as D (7 bases). Here the CDR3 DNA reads TGTGCCAGCAGCGTAGGACAGGACCATGGGGGAGGGAGCTCCTACGAGCAGTACTTC. Translating gives CASSVGQDHGGGSSYEQYF.